This TCR beta chain came from a study of shared clonotypes between healthy human individuals. This clone was seen only a few times. Only in-frame clones appear in the TCRdb table, and some are missing; sequencing was by immunoSEQ multiplex PCR. Of about 2 million clones in the sample, approximately 95% were seen once. In the naive CD8 group, cells lacked CD45RO and were positively selected for CCR7, so terminally differentiated effector memory CD45RA+ cells were left out. Germline assignment: CDR1 LNHDA and CDR2 SQIVND (reference sequence). The V gene lost 4 bases and the J gene lost 3 bases, with 10 bases spanning the gap. The CDR3 has 14 amino acids.

The chain joins TRBV19 to TRBJ1-5; no clear D. Sequencing was done on a sample of naive CD8+ T cells sorted from blood. The origin of this receptor is a man between 18 and 35 years old in good health. Here the CDR3 reads CASSTQRYNQPQHF. In DNA, the CDR3 is TGTGCCAGTAGTACACAGAGATACAATCAGCCCCAGCATTTT. The complete variable domain, with remaining parts taken from reference TRBV19 and TRBJ1-5, reads DGGITQSPKYLFRKEGQNVTLSCEQNLNHDAMYWYRQDPGQGLRLIYYSQIVNDFQKGDIAEGYSVSREKKESFPLTVTSAQKNPTAFYLCASSTQRYNQPQHFGDGTRLSIL.